This TCR beta chain was identified in a study of T cell clonality in common variable immunodeficiency. Whole-study findings and limits: Compared with healthy controls, CVID subjects showed increased TCRbeta clonality, mostly in about a third. Reportedly, TCR beta sequences from common variable immunodeficiency showed fewer deletions and N-nucleotide insertions.

As concerns this clone: Its target is unknown. The CDR3 end lies 3 residues beyond the end of the read and is filled in from the germline J gene.

Aged about 9 to 64 years, CVID subjects averaged around 40 years old. Blood came from CVID subjects not ill and not taking immunomodulatory or immunosuppressive medication. Libraries were prepared by immunoSEQ multiplex PCR; TCRdb keeps only in-frame clonotypes and omits some of them. The repertoire shows about 33,000 clones, none seen only once; the top ten take 6% to 6.5%. The CDR3 is made up of 16 amino acids. Germline V gene lookup returns CDR1 SNHLY and CDR2 FYNNEI. Deletions cut 5 bases from V and 2 bases from J, with 16 bases between. This rearrangement joins TRBV2 to TRBJ1-5; D is possibly TRBD1 (5 bases). The TCR comes from a human donor with common variable immunodeficiency. The specimen sequenced was peripheral blood mononuclear cells. CDR3 amino acids: CASSKSQLGGNQPQHF. CDR3 DNA, as far as it was read: TGTGCCAGCAGTAAATCACAATTAGGGGGCAATCAGCCC.